The source of this TCR beta chain is a study of vaccination and CD4 T cells after COVID-19. Study-wide background: Samples after vaccination came a median roughly 70 days past dose two, ranging 14 to 241.

As to treatment: roughly ten-day PBMC culture with coronavirus spike peptide pools or control peptides (ViraFEST assay). A few million PBMCs per well were cultured with 9 to 10 IU/ml IL-2 and about 10 ug/ml peptide pools. An Oncomine TCR Beta short-read assay was used to sequence the DNA from cultured CD4+ T cells. TCRdb re-analysed the PCR reads in MiXCR, keeping a single row per CDR3 protein. The table has approximately 16,000 distinct CDR3 sequences, around 24% seen once. Comment on this clonotype: What it recognizes is unknown.

Study outcomes and limitations: Convalescent patients were relatively few, and early post-infection timepoints were missing.

This CDR3 contains 14 residues. CDR1 MNHNS and CDR2 SASEGT come from the germline V gene. Trimming removed 3 bases at V and 5 bases at J, with 13 bases between. The TCR was taken from a human donor with COVID-19. The specimen sequenced was cultured CD4+ T cells from blood. V is TRBV6-1 and J is TRBJ1-2; the D is unclear. The CDR3 region is CASSDVDRSYGYTF. The CDR3 nucleotides are TGTGCCAGCAGTGATGTGGATAGAAGTTATGGCTACACCTTC.